This T cell receptor (beta chain) was documented in a study of T cell changes during pregnancy in multiple sclerosis. The CDR3 consists of 14 residues. From germline, CDR1 is SGHVS and CDR2 FQNEAQ. The junction had 4 bases not matched to a gene; V was cut back by 8 bases and J by 2 bases. Data came from immunoSEQ multiplex PCR; TCRdb stores just in-frame clones and leaves some out. The table has tens of thousands of clones, 90% to 95% seen once. This sequence joins TRBV7-8 and TRBJ1-3, with 9 bases identical to TRBD1. This TCR was sampled from a female donor with multiple sclerosis, enrolled in a pregnancy study. This material consisted of CD8+ T cells from peripheral blood mononuclear cells, taken after pregnancy. As DNA, the CDR3 is TGTGCCAGCTGGGGGACAGGGACTGGAAACACCATATATTTT. Its protein product is CASWGTGTGNTIYF. Full variable domain (outside the CDR3, taken from reference TRBV7-8 and TRBJ1-3): GAGVSQSPRYKVAKRGQDVALRCDPISGHVSLFWYQQALGQGPEFLTYFQNEAQLDKSGLPSDRFFAERPEGSVSTLKIQRTQQEDSAVYLCASWGTGTGNTIYFGEGSWLTVV.